Listed here are 29 T cell receptor beta chains from one sample, sequenced in a study of blood T cells in healthy people across ages. For the second PCR, which ran for about 6 to 11 cycles, a sample-barcoded 5' primer and a J-beta primer mix were used. TCRdb re-called the 5' RACE reads with MiXCR, one entry per CDR3 protein. The sample gives around 1,800,000 distinct CDR3 sequences, around 40% of which show up once; around 23% is in the top ten. The sample was blood. The origin of the receptors is a human donor in good health.

This clonotype was seen only a few times. This chain connects TRBV4-1 to TRBJ2-7; the match to TRBD2 covers 7 bases. After removal of 4 bases from V and 0 bases from J, the junction contained 6 bases not matched to a gene. Germline CDR1 and CDR2: MGHRA and YSYEKL. CDR3 length: 15 residues. The CDR3 DNA sequence: TGCGCCAGCAGCCCCACTAGCGCTAACTCCTACGAGCAGTACTTC. Its protein product is CASSPTSANSYEQYF.

The sample holds many counts of this clonotype. The CDR3, as DNA: TGTGCCAGCAGAAAGGACCTCTACAATGAGCAGTTCTTC. Amino acids: CASRKDLYNEQFF. The rearrangement uses TRBV6-2 or TRBV6-3 and TRBJ2-1; no firm D call. Trimming removed 6 bases from V and 3 bases from J, with 9 bases in between. From germline, CDR1 is MNHEY and CDR2 SVGEGT. This CDR3 comprises 13 residues.

This clonotype was recorded a few times. The chain couples TRBV29-1 to TRBJ2-2; D perhaps matches TRBD1 (5 bases). Trimming took 6 bases from V and 0 from J, leaving 14 bases between them. Germline V gene sequence: CDR1 SQVTM, CDR2 ANQGSEA. The CDR3 loop spans 15 amino acids. The CDR3 loop is CSVRLTGPNTGELFF. The CDR3 region has the DNA TGCAGCGTACGTCTAACAGGACCGAACACCGGGGAGCTGTTTTTT.

This sequence joins TRBV9 and TRBJ2-1; D may be TRBD2 (7 bases). This CDR3 has 16 residues. The V and J ends lost 4 bases and 4 bases respectively, with 18 bases between them. CDR1 is SGDLS, CDR2 YYNGEE, per germline. CDR3 amino acids: CASSSSPGGAYNEQFF. CDR3 in DNA: TGTGCCAGCAGCTCCTCACCGGGGGGCGCATACAATGAGCAGTTCTTC.

This clonotype was counted ten times or more. The rearrangement uses TRBV4-2 and TRBJ2-5; 14 nucleotides line up with TRBD2. The CDR3 sequence is 19 residues long. The J segment lost 5 bases and the V segment lost 0 bases, leaving 11 bases of the junction unmatched. Germline V gene lookup returns CDR1 LGHNA and CDR2 YNFKEQ. CDR3 nucleotide sequence: TGTGCCAGCAGCCAAGATTGGGGACTAGCGGGGGAAGAGGGGGAGACCCAGTACTTC. Its protein product is CASSQDWGLAGEEGETQYF.

This clonotype came up many times. J is TRBJ2-3 and V is TRBV7-2; a possible D gene is TRBD2 (6 bases). The V gene's germline CDR1 is SGHTA and CDR2 FQGNSA. V was trimmed by 5 bases and J by 2 bases, leaving 8 bases between them. The CDR3 loop spans 13 amino acids. CDR3 in amino acids: CASSQRVTDTQYF. The CDR3 DNA sequence: TGTGCCAGCAGCCAGCGGGTCACAGATACGCAGTATTTT.

The chain carries TRBV20-1 and TRBJ1-6; 8 positions match TRBD1. Germline loops: CDR1 DFQATT, CDR2 SNEGSKA (reference sequence). The CDR3 consists of 15 residues. Trimming cost V 3 bases and J 7 bases; bases outside gene matches: 8. DNA for the CDR3: TGCAGTGCTAGGATCAGGGGGCCAAAGAATTCACCCCTCCACTTT. Translated, it gives CSARIRGPKNSPLHF.

The chain links TRBV7-9 to TRBJ2-2; the D call may be TRBD1 or TRBD2 (6 bases each). Trimming pared 10 bases from V and 0 bases from J, leaving 12 bases between. The CDR3 consists of 14 residues. Germline V gene sequence: CDR1 SEHNR, CDR2 FQNEAQ (reference sequence). This CDR3 reads CAIPEGANTGELFF. In DNA form, the CDR3 reads TGTGCCATCCCGGAGGGGGCGAACACCGGGGAGCTGTTTTTT.

V and J are TRBV4-3 and TRBJ2-5; D may be TRBD1 (5 bases). Deletions cut 1 base from V and 2 bases from J, with 11 bases between. In germline, CDR1 is LGHNA, CDR2 YSLEER. The CDR3 covers 15 residues. The CDR3, as DNA: TGCGCCAGCAGCCAAGTATGGCGGACACAAGAGACCCAGTACTTC. Protein product: CASSQVWRTQETQYF.

The chain combines TRBV3-1 with TRBJ2-1; D gene unclear. The germline V gene encodes CDR1 LGHDT and CDR2 YNNKEL (reference sequence). This CDR3 has 13 amino acids. The V and J ends lost 2 bases and 3 bases respectively, with 5 bases between them. CDR3 coding DNA: TGTGCCAGCAGCCAATTCTGCTACAATGAGCAGTTCTTC. It translates to CASSQFCYNEQFF.

In its sample, this clonotype was seen many times. The V and J genes are TRBV28 and TRBJ1-2; TRBD1 is a possible D gene (6 bases). The V gene lost 2 bases and the J gene lost 5 bases, with 9 bases spanning the gap. The CDR3 runs 13 residues. Germline lookup yields CDR1 MDHEN and CDR2 SYDVKM. Here the CDR3 reads CASSLQGKYGYTF. CDR3 DNA: TGTGCCAGCAGTTTACAGGGGAAGTATGGCTACACCTTC.

The chain combines TRBV4-3 with TRBJ2-1, with 8 bases that match TRBD1. The V gene's germline CDR1 is LGHNA and CDR2 YSLEER. This CDR3 comprises 19 residues. Trimming at V came to 0 bases and at J to 9 bases, leaving 19 bases not matched to a gene. The CDR3 loop is CASSQDPLDREIPGGEQFF. CDR3 nucleotides: TGCGCCAGCAGCCAAGATCCGCTGGACAGGGAGATACCTGGCGGTGAGCAGTTCTTC.

This clonotype was picked up many times. The chain couples TRBV7-2 to TRBJ2-3; D gene ambiguous. This CDR3 spans 13 amino acids. Trimming shortened V by 3 bases and J by 2 bases, and 6 bases separated the two germline ends. CDR1 and CDR2 from the germline V gene are SGHTA and FQGNSA. CDR3 DNA sequence: TGTGCCAGCAGCTTGGGGTACACAGATACGCAGTATTTT. Translating gives CASSLGYTDTQYF.

This clonotype has only a few counts. At one end the junction does not follow the germline gene, possibly because of a read error. The chain combines TRBV20-1 with TRBJ1-2; TRBD1 matches 7 bases. Looked up from germline, CDR1 is DFQATT and CDR2 is SNEGSKA (reference sequence). This CDR3 contains 13 residues. The CDR3 nucleotides read TGCAGTGCTCGTGAGACAGGGAACTACGGCTACACCTTC. Its translation is CSARETGNYGYTF.

In its sample, this clonotype was seen many times. This chain joins TRBV29-1 and TRBJ1-2; TRBD1 matches at 7 bases. After removal of 6 bases from V and 7 bases from J, the junction contained 8 bases not matched to a gene. The CDR3 is 12 residues long. The V gene's germline CDR1 is SQVTM and CDR2 ANQGSEA. This CDR3 is CSVPGQPGGYTF. The CDR3 bases are TGCAGCGTCCCGGGACAGCCTGGTGGCTACACCTTC.

This chain connects TRBV7-6 to TRBJ1-1; D might be TRBD1 (6 bases). Germline V gene lookup returns CDR1 SGHVS and CDR2 FNYEAQ. The CDR3 covers 14 residues. Trimming removed 6 bases from V and 3 bases from J, with 14 bases in between. The CDR3 region is CASREAGADTEAFF. The DNA of the CDR3 is TGTGCCAGCAGGGAGGCAGGGGCAGACACTGAAGCTTTCTTT.

This clonotype was observed a handful of times. This rearrangement joins TRBV20-1 to TRBJ2-5, with TRBD2 identical over 12 bases. Germline CDR1 reads DFQATT; CDR2 reads SNEGSKA (reference sequence). Germline trimming cut 5 bases from V and 5 bases from J; bases unmatched to any gene: 12. CDR3 length equals 16 residues. CDR3 sequence: CSAFPALAGGRETQYF. CDR3 DNA: TGCAGTGCTTTCCCTGCTCTAGCGGGGGGGCGGGAGACCCAGTACTTC.

V and J are TRBV4-3 and TRBJ2-5; tentative D call: TRBD1 (5 bases). With 0 bases removed from V and 3 bases from J, the gap between germline ends came to 17 bases. Germline V gene lookup returns CDR1 LGHNA and CDR2 YSLEER. CDR3 length equals 17 residues. The CDR3 DNA reads TGCGCCAGCAGCCAAGATTATTTAGGGGCAGCTAAAGAGACCCAGTACTTC. This gives the protein CASSQDYLGAAKETQYF.

This chain joins TRBV27 and TRBJ1-1, with no clear D. Germline V gene sequence: CDR1 MNHEY, CDR2 SMNVEV (reference sequence). V lost 4 bases to trimming and J lost 1 base, with 13 bases between them. The CDR3 loop spans 15 amino acids. The DNA for the CDR3 is TGTGCCAGCAGTTCCCCCCTCCGGGGGAACACTGAAGCTTTCTTT. Translating gives CASSSPLRGNTEAFF.

CDR3 nucleotides: TGCAGTGCTTCCCGAGGGGGGGACGAGCAGTACTTC. Its protein product is CSASRGGDEQYF. The J gene is TRBJ2-5, the V gene TRBV20-1, with a possible D match to TRBD2 (7 bases). The J call may be mistaken, given a closer DNA end match to TRBJ2-7. This CDR3 is 12 amino acids long. CDR1 and CDR2 (germline): DFQATT, SNEGSKA (reference sequence).

This rearrangement joins TRBV12-3 or TRBV12-4 to TRBJ2-3, with D perhaps TRBD2 (6 bases). CDR3 length: 16 residues. V was clipped by 6 bases and J by 2 bases, with 18 bases between them. The CDR3, as DNA: TGTGCCAGCAGGGAGGGACCGACATCTAACACAGATACGCAGTATTTT. It encodes CASREGPTSNTDTQYF.

This clonotype was counted a few times. The J gene is TRBJ1-2, the V gene TRBV4-3; D is unclear. The germline CDR1 and CDR2 sequences are LGHNA and YSLEER. The CDR3 has 18 amino acids. The ends were cut back, 0 bases at V and 4 bases at J, with 21 bases in the middle. The CDR3 DNA reads TGCGCCAGCAGCCAAGACGTGGACCTCGAAGGGATTATCTATGGCTACACCTTC. It encodes CASSQDVDLEGIIYGYTF.

The chain combines TRBV20-1 with TRBJ2-4, with TRBD2 matching over 7 bases. Germline trimming cut 0 bases from V and 15 bases from J; bases unmatched to any gene: 11. Per the germline V gene, CDR1 is DFQATT and CDR2 is SNEGSKA (reference sequence). The CDR3 has 13 amino acids. CDR3 nucleotide sequence: TGCAGTGCTAGAGATCGAGTGCGGGGGTTCGCGTACTTC. Translation gives CSARDRVRGFAYF.

This clonotype was picked up a small number of times. This sequence joins TRBV3-1 and TRBJ2-1, with unresolved D. From germline, CDR1 is LGHDT and CDR2 YNNKEL (reference sequence). This CDR3 has 16 residues. Trimming took off 0 bases at V and 4 bases at J, with 13 bases between the two ends. Here the CDR3 reads CASSQDSGRVYNEQFF. The CDR3 coding sequence is TGTGCCAGCAGCCAAGATTCCGGACGCGTGTACAATGAGCAGTTCTTC.

This clonotype has a count of ten or more. This chain connects TRBV10-3 to TRBJ1-2; 7 bases map to TRBD1. CDR3 length: 13 residues. Germline loops: CDR1 ENHRY, CDR2 SYGVKD. The junction had 6 bases not matched to a gene; V was cut back by 9 bases and J by 2 bases. As DNA, the CDR3 is TGTGCCATGGGGAGACAGGGAAACTATGGCTACACCTTC. This sequence encodes CAMGRQGNYGYTF.

This chain connects TRBV12-3 or TRBV12-4 to TRBJ2-1; 8 bases match TRBD1. Trimming took 6 bases from V and 3 from J; bases not matched to a gene: 13. The CDR3 consists of 17 residues. The DNA for the CDR3 is TGTGCCAGCAGCCTCGAACTGGGGACAGGAGGCTACAATGAGCAGTTCTTC. Encoded protein: CASSLELGTGGYNEQFF.

This clonotype was recorded once. A much larger clonotype is one base distant, so this may be a read error. This chain joins TRBV7-8 and TRBJ2-1; D perhaps matches TRBD2 (5 bases). V gave up 8 bases and J gave up 8 bases, with 25 bases separating them. CDR3 size: 16 residues. Germline CDR1 is SGHVS and CDR2 is FQNEAQ. CDR3 sequence: CASGSPPAPGSDEQFF. The CDR3 bases are TGTGCCAGCGGCTCTCCCCCGGCCCCGGGATCCGATGAGCAGTTCTTC.

This clonotype was counted a single time. The CDR3 nucleotides are TGTGCCAGCCGACCTCTCTCGGGACTAGCGGAGGAGACCCAGTACTTC. Protein sequence: CASRPLSGLAEETQYF. The chain is built from TRBV28 and TRBJ2-5; 11 bases agree with TRBD2. This CDR3 is 16 amino acids long. CDR1 is MDHEN, CDR2 SYDVKM, per germline. Unmatched junction bases numbered 13, after V lost 8 bases and J lost 5 bases. Complete variable domain (other parts from reference TRBV28 and TRBJ2-5): DVKVTQSSRYLVKRTGEKVFLECVQDMDHENMFWYRQDPGLGLRLIYFSYDVKMKEKGDIPEGYSVSREKKERFSLILESASTNQTSMYLCASRPLSGLAEETQYFGPGTRLLVL.

The sample holds many counts of this clonotype. This chain links TRBV12-3 or TRBV12-4 with TRBJ1-2; tentatively, D is TRBD1 (6 bases). The CDR3 covers 13 residues. Trimming shortened V by 1 base and J by 8 bases, and 11 bases separated the two germline ends. CDR3 sequence reads: CASSLDRVLGYTF. The CDR3 DNA sequence: TGTGCCAGCAGTTTAGACAGGGTATTAGGCTACACCTTC.